This TCR beta chain appears in the sequencing data of a study of OX40 agonist ivuxolimab in advanced cancers. At the level of the study: The patients' treatment was ivuxolimab, an agonistic anti-OX40 (CD134) antibody.

Findings and limits, study-wide: Partial responders dosed at 0.1-3.0 mg/kg displayed clonal expansion ranking among the lowest.

Sequencing used immunoSEQ multiplex PCR; TCRdb keeps in-frame clones, though not all of them. Among approximately 84,000 clones listed, approximately 89% were seen once. The germline CDR1 and CDR2 sequences are GTSNPN and SVGIG (reference sequence). Trimming pared 4 bases from V and 3 bases from J, leaving 12 bases between. The CDR3 covers 13 residues. Turning to this clone: Its antigen is not known.

Sequencing used CD4+ or CD8+ T cells sorted from blood, obtained in a trial of the OX40 agonist ivuxolimab. The J gene is TRBJ1-1, the V gene TRBV30; maybe TRBD1 (5 bases). This receptor was taken from an adult with an advanced solid tumor such as melanoma, head and neck, liver or kidney cancer. The CDR3 DNA reads TGTGCCTGGACCCCGGGGGTCTACACTGAAGCTTTCTTT. Encoded protein: CAWTPGVYTEAFF.